This T cell receptor (beta chain) was found in a study of human versus mouse CDR3 diversity and MHC coevolution. Study conclusions and caveats: iCHAO1 estimated the human TCR beta repertoire at about 1.5 million clonotypes. Compared with mice, human CDR3s carried more deletions and insertions on average. Most of the three human donors had the lowest clonal inequality. Human T cells were selected on six MHC II alleles.

Repertoires were generated with immunoSEQ multiplex PCR, while TCRdb's copy carries only in-frame clones and drops some. The sample has 80,000 or so clones, about 94% seen once. This CDR3 is 14 amino acids long. Germline CDR1 and CDR2: ENHRY and SYGVKD. The V end was cut by 4 bases, the J end by 1 base, with 10 bases between. On this clone: Its antigen is unknown.

Sequencing was performed on naive CD4+ T cells from blood. The subset here: CD45RO-negative CD62L-positive naive CD4 T cells. This chain links TRBV10-3 with TRBJ1-1, with D uncertain. This clonotype was obtained from a person aged 25 to 75 in good health. For the CDR3, the DNA is TGTGCCATCAGTGGAAGTGAGGGGAACACTGAAGCTTTCTTT. Translation gives CAISGSEGNTEAFF.